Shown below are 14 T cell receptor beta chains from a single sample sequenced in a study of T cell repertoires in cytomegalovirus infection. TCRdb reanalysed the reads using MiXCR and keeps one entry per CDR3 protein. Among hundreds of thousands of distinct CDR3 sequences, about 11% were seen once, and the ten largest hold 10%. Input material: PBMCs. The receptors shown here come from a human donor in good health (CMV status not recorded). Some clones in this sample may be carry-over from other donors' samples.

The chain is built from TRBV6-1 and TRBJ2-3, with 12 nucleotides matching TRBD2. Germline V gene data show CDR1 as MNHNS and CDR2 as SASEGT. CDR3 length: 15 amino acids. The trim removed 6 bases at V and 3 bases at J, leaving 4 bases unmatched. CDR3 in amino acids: CASRTSGSGTDTQYF. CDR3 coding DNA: TGTGCCAGCAGGACTAGCGGGAGCGGGACAGATACGCAGTATTTT.

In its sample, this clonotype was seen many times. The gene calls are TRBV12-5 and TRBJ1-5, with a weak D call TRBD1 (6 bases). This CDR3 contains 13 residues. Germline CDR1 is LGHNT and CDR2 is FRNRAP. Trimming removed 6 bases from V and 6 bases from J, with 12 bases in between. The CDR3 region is CASGPDRGQPQHF. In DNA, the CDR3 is TGTGCTAGTGGCCCGGACAGAGGTCAGCCCCAGCATTTT.

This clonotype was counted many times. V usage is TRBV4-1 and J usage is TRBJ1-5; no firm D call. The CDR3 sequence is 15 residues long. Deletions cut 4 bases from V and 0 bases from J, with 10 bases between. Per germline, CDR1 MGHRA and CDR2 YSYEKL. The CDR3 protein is CASSLNSYSNQPQHF. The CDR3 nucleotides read TGCGCCAGCAGCCTCAACAGTTATAGCAATCAGCCCCAGCATTTT.

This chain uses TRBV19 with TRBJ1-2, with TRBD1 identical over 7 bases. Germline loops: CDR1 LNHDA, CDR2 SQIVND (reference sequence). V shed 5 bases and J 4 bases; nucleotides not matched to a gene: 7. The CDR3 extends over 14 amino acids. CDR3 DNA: TGTGCCAGTAGTGGGCAGGGGGTTTCCTATGGCTACACCTTC. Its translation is CASSGQGVSYGYTF.

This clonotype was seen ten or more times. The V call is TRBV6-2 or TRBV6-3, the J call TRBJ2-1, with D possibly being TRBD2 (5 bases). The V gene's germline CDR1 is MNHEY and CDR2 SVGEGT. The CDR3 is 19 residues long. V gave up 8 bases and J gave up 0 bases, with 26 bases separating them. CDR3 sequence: CASEGIARHHLSSYNEQFF. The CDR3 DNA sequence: TGTGCCAGCGAGGGAATCGCGCGACACCACTTATCCTCCTACAATGAGCAGTTCTTC.

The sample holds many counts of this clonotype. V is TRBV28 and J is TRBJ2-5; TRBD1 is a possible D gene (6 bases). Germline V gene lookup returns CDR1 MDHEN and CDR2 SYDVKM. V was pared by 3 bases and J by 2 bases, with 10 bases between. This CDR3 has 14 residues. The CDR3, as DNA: TGTGCCAGCAGTTTCCGCAGGGGACAAGAGACCCAGTACTTC. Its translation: CASSFRRGQETQYF.

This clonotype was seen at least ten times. CDR3 region: CASSLTNAVQETQYF. The CDR3 coding sequence is TGTGCCAGCAGCTTAACGAACGCGGTACAAGAGACCCAGTACTTC. V and J are TRBV7-3 and TRBJ2-5; no clear D gene. The CDR3 extends over 15 amino acids. Germline assignment: CDR1 SGHTA and CDR2 FQGTGA. Trimming pared 0 bases from V and 2 bases from J, leaving 10 bases between.

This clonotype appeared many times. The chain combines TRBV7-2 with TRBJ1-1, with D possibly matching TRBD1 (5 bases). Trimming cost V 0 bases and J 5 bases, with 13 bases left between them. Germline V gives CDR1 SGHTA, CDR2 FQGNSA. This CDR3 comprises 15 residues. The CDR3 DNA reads TGTGCCAGCAGCTTAGCGCTGGGGGGAGGAACTGAAGCTTTCTTT. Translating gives CASSLALGGGTEAFF.

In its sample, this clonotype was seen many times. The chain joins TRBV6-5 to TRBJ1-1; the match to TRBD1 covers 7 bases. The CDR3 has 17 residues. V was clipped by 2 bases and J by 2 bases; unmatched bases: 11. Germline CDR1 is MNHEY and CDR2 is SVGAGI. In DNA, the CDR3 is TGTGCCAGCAGTTACGGGGGGACAGAGACGGTAAACACTGAAGCTTTCTTT. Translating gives CASSYGGTETVNTEAFF.

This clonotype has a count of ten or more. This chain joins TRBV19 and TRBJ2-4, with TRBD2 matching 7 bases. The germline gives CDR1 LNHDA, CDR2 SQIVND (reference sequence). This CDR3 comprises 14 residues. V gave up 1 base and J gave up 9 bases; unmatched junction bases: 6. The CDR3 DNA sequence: TGTGCCAGTAGTATAGGGGAGGGCCAAGGCATTCAGTACTTC. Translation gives CASSIGEGQGIQYF.

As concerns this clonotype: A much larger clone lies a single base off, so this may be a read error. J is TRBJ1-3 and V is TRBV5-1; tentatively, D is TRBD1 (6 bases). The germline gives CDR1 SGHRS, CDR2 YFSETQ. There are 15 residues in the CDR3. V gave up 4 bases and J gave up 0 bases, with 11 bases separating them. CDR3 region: CASSPEGVSGNTIYF. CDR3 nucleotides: TGCGCCAGCAGCCCCGAGGGGGTCTCTGGAAACACCATATATTTT.

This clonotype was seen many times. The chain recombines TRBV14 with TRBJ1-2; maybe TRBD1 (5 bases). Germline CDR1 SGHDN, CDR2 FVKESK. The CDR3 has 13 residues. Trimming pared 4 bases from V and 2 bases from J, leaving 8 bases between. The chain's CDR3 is CASSPGLNYGYTF. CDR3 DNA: TGTGCCAGCAGCCCGGGACTAAACTATGGCTACACCTTC. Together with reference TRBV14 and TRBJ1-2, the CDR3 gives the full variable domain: EAGVTQFPSHSVIEKGQTVTLRCDPISGHDNLYWYRRVMGKEIKFLLHFVKESKQDESGMPNNRFLAERTGGTYSTLKVQPAELEDSGVYFCASSPGLNYGYTFGSGTRLTVV.

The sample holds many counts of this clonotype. CDR3 coding DNA: TGTGCCACCAGCAGAGCCCGTGGGGGTAAAGGCGGCTACACCTTC. As protein: CATSRARGGKGGYTF. The chain couples TRBV15 to TRBJ1-2; maybe TRBD1 (5 bases). The CDR3 spans 15 residues. V lost 1 base to trimming and J lost 8 bases, with 17 bases between them. The germline V gene encodes CDR1 LNHNV and CDR2 YYDKDF (reference sequence).

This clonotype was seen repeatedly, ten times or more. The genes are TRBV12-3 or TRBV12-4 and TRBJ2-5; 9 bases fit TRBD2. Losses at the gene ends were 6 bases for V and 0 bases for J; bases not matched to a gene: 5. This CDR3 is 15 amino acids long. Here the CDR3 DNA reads TGTGCCAGCAGCCTGACTAGCGGAAACCAAGAGACCCAGTACTTC. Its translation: CASSLTSGNQETQYF.